This T cell receptor (beta chain) appears in the sequencing data of a study of CD8+CD57+ T cells in acquired aplastic anemia. On the study more broadly: An average of roughly 3 ug of DNA was obtained from sorted CD4+ and CD8+ cells.

This clonotype was counted many times. Antigen: not known. Findings and limits, study-wide: Comparison of patients with controls identified almost 30 shared CD8+ CDR3 sequences.

The CDR3 has 17 amino acids. The template used for profiling TCR beta VDJ and CDR3 was genomic DNA. A single record per CDR3 protein comes from TCRdb applying MiXCR to the reads. Here the sample spans 350,000 to 450,000 distinct CDR3 sequences, around 68% being singletons. This clonotype was obtained from a human donor in good health, serving as a control. This chain connects TRBV3-2 to TRBJ2-7. TRBV3-2 is a listed pseudogene. The sample consisted of sorted CD4+, CD8+, or CD8+CD57+ T cells (not recorded which) from PBMCs. The CDR3 region has the DNA TGTGCCAGCAGCCAAGACGGATATGGGGGGAGCTCCTACGAGCAGTACTTC. Translation: CASSQDGYGGSSYEQYF.